This T cell receptor beta chain emerged from a study of blood T cell repertoires in COVID-19 (TCRdb year 2020). Concerning the study at large: Samples covering the acute and convalescent phases of COVID-19 were provided by collaborators in the United States, Italy and Spain. The material from the prospective study consisted of cDNA or gDNA derived from T cells, B-cell-depleted T cells, or PBMCs. The repertoires were released in a freely available public database intended as a resource for research on the immune response to SARS-CoV-2. Samples were obtained from the ongoing ImmuneRACE study (first 160 participants) and from 1,200 or so subjects provided by 6 global collaborators. The sample metadata nearly always contained a de-identified subject ID, COVID-19 status, age in years and sex. Where available, HLA class I and class II types were taken from metadata supplied by the sample provider and were not determined by assay-based typing. The dataset comprised deeply sampled blood TCRbeta repertoires from subjects exposed to, actively infected with, or recovered from COVID-19. The research as a whole found: Clinical and demographic metadata were provided uncurated, with the amount varying by source and participant.

This clone has ten or more counts. No antigen is known for it. Base qualities are not at hand, and no much larger clone is one base apart. Whole blood was collected in K2EDTA tubes by collaborating institutions according to the institutions' own protocols. For TCRbeta analysis, collaborator samples were shipped as frozen whole blood, as isolated PBMCs, or as DNA extracted from either sample type. TCRbeta CDR3 regions were amplified from genomic DNA using the immunoSEQ Assay, a bias-controlled multiplex PCR. The authors' analysis ran thus. The number of nucleated cells in each sample was estimated from the amplification of reference gene primers within the assay. Sequence reads were collapsed and filtered to measure the absolute abundance of every unique TCRbeta CDR3 rearrangement. Productive Simpson clonality was computed per sample as the square root of Simpson's diversity index over productive rearrangements. TCRdb carries this immuneACCESS record with in-frame sequences only. Its versions omit some clonotypes, under half of them owing to an unresolved V gene in the studies checked, with the rest unexplained. From that table come the V and J calls and clone size; the DNA was used to work out D and trimming. Within this sample are roughly 52,000 clones, with 85% of them counted one time only. The ten largest account for about 12% of the sample.

The sequence came from a human donor in a cohort sampled during active COVID-19. The sample comprised peripheral blood.

The base sequence is TGTGCCTGGAGCGGGACGGGAGGGTCCTACAATGAGCAGTTCTTC. This gives the protein CAWSGTGGSYNEQFF. The chain employs TRBV30 and TRBJ2-1; 8 bases in the middle match TRBD2. CDR1 GTSNPN and CDR2 SVGIG are derived from the germline V gene (reference sequence). Including the terminal cysteine and phenylalanine, the CDR3 comprises 15 residues. The read is trimmed to its CDR3 DNA, 45 bases read in frame from base 1. At the junction V is shortened by 3 bases and J by 1 base; bases outside the gene matches: 5.